This TCR beta chain was recorded in a study of blood T cell repertoires in COVID-19. Study overall: COVID-19 samples, acute and convalescent, were from the United States, Italy and Spain. Sources were T cells, B-cell-depleted T cells, or PBMCs; the material itself was cDNA or gDNA.

Methods used by the authors: The authors estimated nucleated cell counts from reference gene primer amplification. The protocol was immunoSEQ multiplex PCR, while the TCRdb copy is restricted to in-frame clones and leaves out a portion. D and trimming come from the DNA, and the V and J calls and clone size come from that table. The top ten hold around 11% of the sample, which has over 90,000 clones, 75% to 90% seen once. This clone was observed a handful of times. This CDR3 has 15 amino acids. The germline CDR1 and CDR2 sequences are SGDLS and YYNGEE. J was trimmed by 6 bases and V by 0 bases; bases with no gene match: 6.

Input material: peripheral blood. The receptor comes from a human donor in a cohort sampled during active COVID-19. The V and J genes are TRBV9 and TRBJ2-3, with TRBD2 matching 8 bases. The CDR3 is CASSVGGGPSDTQYF. For the CDR3, the DNA is TGTGCCAGCAGCGTAGGCGGGGGGCCCTCCGATACGCAGTATTTT.